The entry below gives a single T cell receptor beta chain sequence along with its context. The target antigen is unknown. Nonspecific anti-CD3/anti-CD28 bead stimulation represents the broad CD4+ T cell repertoire. Sorting of responding CD4+ T cells relied on upregulated CD40 ligand together with CD69. PBMCs were depleted of CD8+ T cells before stimulation. CD8-depleted PBMCs were stimulated about 19 hours with anti-CD28/CD49d costimulation, CD40-blocking antibody and enfuvirtide. This entry belongs to a study of persistence of HIV-infected CD4 T cells. Study-level information: Suppressive ART had lasted a median of approximately eight years.

The germline V and J ends were trimmed by 0 bases and 10 bases, with 7 bases remaining between them. The CDR3 runs 12 residues. The germline V gene encodes CDR1 LNHDA and CDR2 SQIVND (reference sequence). The immunoSEQ assay was version 4, run in survey mode. Profiled with immunoSEQ multiplex PCR; TCRdb holds only in-frame clones, not every one. The sample lists approximately 46,000 clones; 90% were seen once. Study-level points and caveats: CMV- and Gag-responding cells had lower TCRbeta richness than CD3/CD28-responding cells.

The starting material was CD4+ T cells sorted from PBMCs after roughly 17-hour stimulation, obtained from a patient who received antiretroviral therapy. The sequence derives from an adult woman with HIV who was CMV-seropositive. The V call is TRBV19, the J call TRBJ2-1, with D possibly TRBD2 on 5 matching bases. CDR3 in amino acids: CASSIDRGEQFF. CDR3 DNA sequence: TGTGCCAGTAGTATAGATCGGGGAGAGCAGTTCTTC. Full variable domain (rest looked up from reference TRBV19 and TRBJ2-1): DGGITQSPKYLFRKEGQNVTLSCEQNLNHDAMYWYRQDPGQGLRLIYYSQIVNDFQKGDIAEGYSVSREKKESFPLTVTSAQKNPTAFYLCASSIDRGEQFFGPGTRLTVL.